A selection of T cell receptor beta chains follows, all from one sample in a study of cytomegalovirus exposure and HLA in healthy donors. Assay: immunoSEQ multiplex PCR; the TCRdb copy retains only in-frame clones and omits some. Here the sample spans fewer than 150,000 clones, about 68% being singletons. Sequencing used PBMCs. These receptors came from a human donor in good health. The CDR3 runs from the conserved cysteine through the conserved F or W. A D gene is named only where the DNA matches it firmly. Not all rows give a size; the values are once, few, many and, for expanded clones, a class.

v_call: TRBV10-3
clone_size: few
j_call: TRBJ1-1
d_call: .
cdr3_nt: TGTGCCGTCCGTGAGGGTGCGGGGAACACTGAAGCTTTCTTT
cdr3_aa: CAVREGAGNTEAFF

v_call: TRBV7-9
clone_size: once
j_call: TRBJ1-1
d_call: .
cdr3_nt: TGTGCCAGCAGCCCCTCCACACCTGAAGCTTTCTTT
cdr3_aa: CASSPSTPEAFF

v_call: TRBV5-1
clone_size: .
j_call: TRBJ1-4
d_call: .
cdr3_nt: TGCGCCAGCAGCTTTTTCTCGGGTACGGAAAAACTGTTTTTT
cdr3_aa: CASSFFSGTEKLFF

v_call: TRBV4-1
clone_size: few
j_call: TRBJ2-1
d_call: .
cdr3_nt: TGCGCCAGCAGCCAAGATAGGGTCCAGCGGAGTTACAATGAGCAGTTCTTC
cdr3_aa: CASSQDRVQRSYNEQFF

v_call: TRBV7-6
clone_size: .
j_call: TRBJ2-1
d_call: TRBD1
cdr3_nt: TGTGCCAGCAGCTTAAGCTTCACGGGACAGGGTTGGAATGAGCAGTTCTTC
cdr3_aa: CASSLSFTGQGWNEQFF

v_call: TRBV18
clone_size: .
j_call: TRBJ1-2
d_call: TRBD1
cdr3_nt: TGTGCCACGGACGGAAAGGACAGGAGCCTCTATGGCTACACCTTC
cdr3_aa: CATDGKDRSLYGYTF

v_call: TRBV4-3
clone_size: .
j_call: TRBJ2-7
d_call: TRBD2
cdr3_nt: TGCGCCAGCAGCCAAGTCCTAGCGGGGGCCTACGAGCAGTACTTC
cdr3_aa: CASSQVLAGAYEQYF

v_call: TRBV7-8
clone_size: .
j_call: TRBJ1-1
d_call: .
cdr3_nt: TGTGCCAGTCGGCAGGGCGGTGGCACTGAAGCTTTCTTT
cdr3_aa: CASRQGGGTEAFF

v_call: TRBV19
clone_size: .
j_call: TRBJ2-1
d_call: TRBD2
cdr3_nt: TGTGCCAGTAGGTCAAGCGGGAGACGGGACTACAATGAGCAGTTCTTC
cdr3_aa: CASRSSGRRDYNEQFF

v_call: TRBV4-1
clone_size: .
j_call: TRBJ2-1
d_call: TRBD1
cdr3_nt: TGCGCCAGCAGCCAATTCGTGGGACAGGGGCCCGAGAATATCTACAATGGGCAGTTCTTC
cdr3_aa: CASSQFVGQGPENIYNGQFF

v_call: TRBV6-1
clone_size: .
j_call: TRBJ2-7
d_call: TRBD1
cdr3_nt: TGTGCCAGCAGTGAACTATCTCCCCCGGGACAGGGGGCTCTCCTCTCCTACGAGCAGTACTTC
cdr3_aa: CASSELSPPGQGALLSYEQYF

v_call: TRBV19
clone_size: .
j_call: TRBJ2-2
d_call: TRBD2
cdr3_nt: TGTGCCAGTAGGGGGACTAGCGGGAGTTGGGGGACCGGGGAGCTGTTTTTT
cdr3_aa: CASRGTSGSWGTGELFF

v_call: TRBV18
clone_size: .
j_call: TRBJ2-7
d_call: .
cdr3_nt: TGTGCCAGCTCACCGGGTCAGGGGGGAACTTACGAGCAGTACTTC
cdr3_aa: CASSPGQGGTYEQYF

v_call: TRBV11-2
clone_size: few
j_call: TRBJ2-5
d_call: .
cdr3_nt: TGTGCCAGCAGCCTTCAAGAGACCCAGTACTTC
cdr3_aa: CASSLQETQYF

v_call: TRBV9
clone_size: once
j_call: TRBJ2-2
d_call: .
cdr3_nt: TGTGCCAGCAGCCCAGGGGGCGCGGGGGCCGGGGACACCGGGGAGCTGTTTTTT
cdr3_aa: CASSPGGAGAGDTGELFF

v_call: TRBV11-2
clone_size: .
j_call: TRBJ2-7
d_call: TRBD1
cdr3_nt: TGTGCCAGCAGCCCGGGGGGGGGACAGGGGGTGTGGGGCTCCTACGAGCAGTACTTC
cdr3_aa: CASSPGGGQGVWGSYEQYF

v_call: TRBV11-2
clone_size: .
j_call: TRBJ2-2
d_call: .
cdr3_nt: TGTGCCAGCAGCCCCAGGTACAACACCGGGGAGCTGTTTTTT
cdr3_aa: CASSPRYNTGELFF

v_call: TRBV10-3
clone_size: .
j_call: TRBJ2-1
d_call: .
cdr3_nt: TGTGCCATCAGTGCAAGTGGGGACTTACTGGGGAATGAGCAGTTCTTC
cdr3_aa: CAISASGDLLGNEQFF

v_call: TRBV7-2
clone_size: .
j_call: TRBJ2-5
d_call: .
cdr3_nt: TGTGCCAGCAGCTTAGCGGGGGGACGCGGGACCCAGTACTTC
cdr3_aa: CASSLAGGRGTQYF

v_call: TRBV7-2
clone_size: .
j_call: TRBJ2-7
d_call: TRBD2
cdr3_nt: TGTGCCAGCAGCCAGCCGGGACTAGCGGGCGATTCCTACGAGCAGTACTTC
cdr3_aa: CASSQPGLAGDSYEQYF

v_call: TRBV11-2
clone_size: .
j_call: TRBJ2-1
d_call: .
cdr3_nt: TGTGCCAGCAGCTTAGCGGGAGTGTCCTACAATGAGCAGTTCTTC
cdr3_aa: CASSLAGVSYNEQFF

v_call: TRBV28
clone_size: .
j_call: TRBJ2-7
d_call: TRBD2
cdr3_nt: TGTGCCAGCAGTGAGGGACTAGCGGGATTCTACGAGCAGTACTTC
cdr3_aa: CASSEGLAGFYEQYF

v_call: TRBV18
clone_size: .
j_call: TRBJ2-1
d_call: TRBD2
cdr3_nt: TGTGCCAGCTCCCCTACTAGCGGGAGGGCCGACCTAAATGAGCAGTTCTTC
cdr3_aa: CASSPTSGRADLNEQFF

v_call: TRBV4-1
clone_size: .
j_call: TRBJ2-5
d_call: .
cdr3_nt: TGCGCCAGCAGCCAAGAGGTATGGGGCACAGAGACCCAGTACTTC
cdr3_aa: CASSQEVWGTETQYF

v_call: TRBV9
clone_size: .
j_call: TRBJ2-1
d_call: TRBD2
cdr3_nt: TGTGCCAGCACCGCGGGACTAGCGGGAGGGCACAATGAGCAGTTCTTC
cdr3_aa: CASTAGLAGGHNEQFF

v_call: TRBV27
clone_size: once
j_call: TRBJ1-2
d_call: .
cdr3_nt: TGTGCCAGCAGTTTATCGAGTCTCTCAGCGGCCACCTTC
cdr3_aa: CASSLSSLSAATF

v_call: TRBV5-4
clone_size: .
j_call: TRBJ1-2
d_call: TRBD1
cdr3_nt: TGTGCCAGCAGCCTGGGGGGACAGGGGAACTATGGCTACACCTTC
cdr3_aa: CASSLGGQGNYGYTF

v_call: TRBV29-1
clone_size: once
j_call: TRBJ2-5
d_call: TRBD1
cdr3_nt: TGCAGCGGTGGGGGGACAGGGGGAGAGACCCAGTACTTC
cdr3_aa: CSGGGTGGETQYF

v_call: TRBV5-5
clone_size: .
j_call: TRBJ2-2
d_call: .
cdr3_nt: TGTGCCAGCAAGCCTGTAGGGGCGGACGCGAACACCGGGGAGCTGTTTTTT
cdr3_aa: CASKPVGADANTGELFF

v_call: TRBV13
clone_size: .
j_call: TRBJ2-7
d_call: TRBD2
cdr3_nt: TGTGCCAGCAGCTTCCTAGCGGGGTCCTACGAGCAGTACTTC
cdr3_aa: CASSFLAGSYEQYF

v_call: TRBV28
clone_size: once
j_call: TRBJ2-4
d_call: .
cdr3_nt: TGTGCCAGCAGTTTTGGGCAGGGAAACATTCAGTACTTC
cdr3_aa: CASSFGQGNIQYF

v_call: TRBV27
clone_size: .
j_call: TRBJ2-2
d_call: .
cdr3_nt: TGTGCCAGCAGTTTATCGAGGCCCGGGGAGCTGTTTTTT
cdr3_aa: CASSLSRPGELFF

v_call: TRBV28
clone_size: .
j_call: TRBJ2-1
d_call: TRBD2
cdr3_nt: TGTGCCACCAACTCCCCGGGACTAGCGGGAGGGTCCTCCTACAATGAGCAGTTCTTC
cdr3_aa: CATNSPGLAGGSSYNEQFF

v_call: TRBV6-1
clone_size: .
j_call: TRBJ2-7
d_call: .
cdr3_nt: TGTGCCAGCAGTGCCTCTCGGGGTAGTTTTTACGAGCAGTACTTC
cdr3_aa: CASSASRGSFYEQYF

v_call: TRBV5-1
clone_size: once
j_call: TRBJ1-1
d_call: .
cdr3_nt: TGCGCCAGCAGCTTAGACCAACAGAGTGAGGCTTTCTTT
cdr3_aa: CASSLDQQSEAFF

v_call: TRBV28
clone_size: .
j_call: TRBJ1-1
d_call: TRBD1
cdr3_nt: TGTGCCAGCAGCTCTCCGGGACAGGGGGCGCGGGAAGCTTTCTTT
cdr3_aa: CASSSPGQGAREAFF

v_call: TRBV28
clone_size: once
j_call: TRBJ2-7
d_call: TRBD1
cdr3_nt: TGTGCCAGCAGTGTAAGAAGGACAGGGGTAATCGAGCAGTACTTC
cdr3_aa: CASSVRRTGVIEQYF

v_call: TRBV28
clone_size: .
j_call: TRBJ1-1
d_call: .
cdr3_nt: TGTGCCAGTGCCACTGGGGGCGCGACGAACACTGAAGCTTTCTTT
cdr3_aa: CASATGGATNTEAFF

v_call: TRBV27
clone_size: few
j_call: TRBJ1-5
d_call: .
cdr3_nt: TGTGCCAGCAGTCCCCGTGGCAGGATTAATAGCAATCAGCCCCAGCATTTT
cdr3_aa: CASSPRGRINSNQPQHF

v_call: TRBV7-9
clone_size: .
j_call: TRBJ2-5
d_call: .
cdr3_nt: TGTGCCAGCAGCGGCGGAATGCGGGGTGGAGAGACCCAGTACTTC
cdr3_aa: CASSGGMRGGETQYF

v_call: TRBV15
clone_size: .
j_call: TRBJ2-3
d_call: .
cdr3_nt: TGTGCCACCAGCAGAGATAAGGCGGGGGCAGGCACAGATACGCAGTATTTT
cdr3_aa: CATSRDKAGAGTDTQYF

v_call: TRBV7-8
clone_size: .
j_call: TRBJ1-5
d_call: .
cdr3_nt: TGTGCCAGCAGCCAGAGGCCGAATCAGCCCCAGCATTTT
cdr3_aa: CASSQRPNQPQHF

v_call: TRBV29-1
clone_size: few
j_call: TRBJ2-1
d_call: TRBD2
cdr3_nt: TGCAGCGGTGGACTAGCGGGAGGGCGGCAGTTCTTC
cdr3_aa: CSGGLAGGRQFF

v_call: TRBV19
clone_size: few
j_call: TRBJ1-2
d_call: TRBD1
cdr3_nt: TGTGCCAGCCGGGACAGCGTCTATGTCTACACCTTC
cdr3_aa: CASRDSVYVYTF

v_call: TRBV4-1
clone_size: few
j_call: TRBJ2-1
d_call: TRBD2
cdr3_nt: TGCGCCAGCAGCCAAGAGGGGGGACTAGCGGGGGTAGAATACAATGAGCAGTTCTTC
cdr3_aa: CASSQEGGLAGVEYNEQFF

v_call: TRBV28
clone_size: .
j_call: TRBJ2-7
d_call: TRBD1
cdr3_nt: TGTGCCAGCAGTAGAGGGGACAGACCCTACGAGCAGTACTTC
cdr3_aa: CASSRGDRPYEQYF

v_call: TRBV15
clone_size: .
j_call: TRBJ2-1
d_call: .
cdr3_nt: TGTGCCACCAGCATTGGGCAGGGCTCCTACAATGAGCAGTTCTTC
cdr3_aa: CATSIGQGSYNEQFF

v_call: TRBV6-1
clone_size: .
j_call: TRBJ2-5
d_call: .
cdr3_nt: TGTGCCAGCAGTGCCACCGGGGGAGAGACCCAGTACTTC
cdr3_aa: CASSATGGETQYF

v_call: TRBV6-4
clone_size: .
j_call: TRBJ2-3
d_call: .
cdr3_nt: TGTGCCAGCAGTGATCAGAGTGGAGCTACGGATACGCAGTATTTT
cdr3_aa: CASSDQSGATDTQYF

v_call: TRBV4-3
clone_size: .
j_call: TRBJ2-7
d_call: TRBD2
cdr3_nt: TGCGCCAGCAGCCAAGATTGGATGGCGGGAGACCACTCCTACGAGCAGTACTTC
cdr3_aa: CASSQDWMAGDHSYEQYF

v_call: TRBV20-1
clone_size: .
j_call: TRBJ2-5
d_call: .
cdr3_nt: TGCAGTGCTACCTCCGAAGAGACCCAGTACTTC
cdr3_aa: CSATSEETQYF

v_call: TRBV4-1
clone_size: .
j_call: TRBJ2-1
d_call: .
cdr3_nt: TGCGCCAGCAGCGGTCCCGCGGGGGCCCCCACTGAGCAGTTCTTC
cdr3_aa: CASSGPAGAPTEQFF

v_call: TRBV18
clone_size: few
j_call: TRBJ1-1
d_call: .
cdr3_nt: TGTGCCAGCTCACCTGACAGCTCTGAAGCTTTCTTT
cdr3_aa: CASSPDSSEAFF

v_call: TRBV25-1
clone_size: .
j_call: TRBJ2-1
d_call: .
cdr3_nt: TGTGCCAGCAGTGGAGCGAGCTCCTACAATGAGCAGTTCTTC
cdr3_aa: CASSGASSYNEQFF

v_call: TRBV7-3
clone_size: .
j_call: TRBJ1-2
d_call: TRBD1
cdr3_nt: TGTGCCAGCAGCTTATTCGCTCCGGGACAGGGGATTGGCTACACCTTC
cdr3_aa: CASSLFAPGQGIGYTF

v_call: TRBV7-2
clone_size: .
j_call: TRBJ1-4
d_call: TRBD1
cdr3_nt: TGTGCCAGCAGCTTATCCACAGGGGCACGGTCAGGAGAAAAACTGTTTTTT
cdr3_aa: CASSLSTGARSGEKLFF

v_call: TRBV10-3
clone_size: .
j_call: TRBJ2-1
d_call: TRBD2
cdr3_nt: TGTGCCATCAGTGAGTCGACTAGCGGGAAGAGCCCCGGCCTGTTCTTC
cdr3_aa: CAISESTSGKSPGLFF

v_call: TRBV6-6
clone_size: .
j_call: TRBJ1-5
d_call: TRBD1
cdr3_nt: TGTGCCAGTTCAGCCGGGACAGGGGAGAATCAGCCCCAGCATTTT
cdr3_aa: CASSAGTGENQPQHF

v_call: TRBV5-4
clone_size: .
j_call: TRBJ2-7
d_call: .
cdr3_nt: .
cdr3_aa: CASSLGTSGQYF

v_call: TRBV6-1
clone_size: .
j_call: TRBJ2-3
d_call: TRBD2
cdr3_nt: TGTGCCAGCAGTGTAGGGCCTAGCGGGAGCACAGATACGCAGTATTTT
cdr3_aa: CASSVGPSGSTDTQYF